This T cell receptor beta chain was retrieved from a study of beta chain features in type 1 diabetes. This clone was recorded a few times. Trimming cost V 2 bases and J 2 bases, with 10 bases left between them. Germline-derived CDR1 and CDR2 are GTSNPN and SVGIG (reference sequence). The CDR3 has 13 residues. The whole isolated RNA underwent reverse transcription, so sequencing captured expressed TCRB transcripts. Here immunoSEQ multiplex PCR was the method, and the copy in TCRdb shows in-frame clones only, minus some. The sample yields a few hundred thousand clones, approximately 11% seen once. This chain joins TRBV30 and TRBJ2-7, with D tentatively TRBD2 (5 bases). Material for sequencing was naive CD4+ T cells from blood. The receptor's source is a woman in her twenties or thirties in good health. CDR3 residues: CAWSTGSTYEQYF. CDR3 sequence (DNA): TGTGCCTGGAGTACGGGGTCTACCTACGAGCAGTACTTC.